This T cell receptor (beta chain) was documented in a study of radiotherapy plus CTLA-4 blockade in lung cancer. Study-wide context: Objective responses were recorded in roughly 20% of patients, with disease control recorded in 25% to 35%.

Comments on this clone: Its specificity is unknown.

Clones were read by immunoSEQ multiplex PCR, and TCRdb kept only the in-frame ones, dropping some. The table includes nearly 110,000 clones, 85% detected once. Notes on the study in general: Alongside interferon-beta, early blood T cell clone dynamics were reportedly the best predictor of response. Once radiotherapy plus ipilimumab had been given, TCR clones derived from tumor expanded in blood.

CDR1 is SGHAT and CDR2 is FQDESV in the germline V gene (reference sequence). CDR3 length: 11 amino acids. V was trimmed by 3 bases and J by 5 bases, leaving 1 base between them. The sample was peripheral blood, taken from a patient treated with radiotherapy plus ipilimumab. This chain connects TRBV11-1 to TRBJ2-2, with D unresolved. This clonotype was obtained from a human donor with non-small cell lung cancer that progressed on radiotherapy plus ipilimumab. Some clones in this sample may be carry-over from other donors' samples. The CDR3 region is CASSFTGELFF. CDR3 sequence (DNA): TGTGCCAGCAGCTTTACCGGGGAGCTGTTTTTT.